What follows are 32 T cell receptor beta chains derived from one specimen sequenced in a study of OX40 agonist ivuxolimab in advanced cancers. Sequenced by immunoSEQ multiplex PCR; TCRdb stores in-frame clones only, minus some. The sample consists of tens of thousands of clones, 77% of them appearing once. Sample: CD4+ or CD8+ T cells sorted from blood, taken in a trial of the OX40 agonist ivuxolimab. The source of these receptors is an adult with an advanced solid tumor such as melanoma, head and neck, liver or kidney cancer.

The gene calls are TRBV4-3 and TRBJ1-3; the D is unclear. There are 12 residues in the CDR3. V was trimmed by 0 bases and J by 7 bases, leaving 4 bases between them. Germline CDR1 and CDR2: LGHNA and YSLEER. CDR3 loop: CASSQDWNTIYF. CDR3 bases: TGCGCCAGCAGCCAAGATTGGAACACCATATATTTT.

This clone was counted a few times. V gene TRBV13 combines with J gene TRBJ1-2; no clear D gene. The germline V gene encodes CDR1 PRHDT and CDR2 FYEKMQ (reference sequence). CDR3 size: 12 residues. The germline V and J ends were trimmed by 6 bases and 4 bases, with 9 bases remaining between them. The CDR3 DNA is TGTGCCAGCAGTGAAATTCGCTATGGCTACACCTTC. It specifies CASSEIRYGYTF.

V gene TRBV11-3 combines with J gene TRBJ2-2; no clear D gene. V dropped 4 bases and J dropped 2 bases, with 14 bases sitting between them. The CDR3 consists of 16 residues. CDR1 SGHNT and CDR2 YENEEA come from the germline V gene. CDR3 in DNA: TGTGCCAGCAGCTCCCGGTCTGGTTTTAACACCGGGGAGCTGTTTTTT. Protein product: CASSSRSGFNTGELFF.

The table lists this clone with a count of one. V is TRBV5-1 and J is TRBJ2-7, with TRBD1 identical over 8 bases. CDR1 and CDR2 (germline): SGHRS, YFSETQ. The CDR3 loop spans 16 amino acids. V trimming: 1 base; J trimming: 2 bases; junction bases outside the gene matches: 8. CDR3 DNA sequence: TGCGCCAGCAGCTTGCGACTGGACAGGGAGACCTACGAGCAGTACTTC. Its translation is CASSLRLDRETYEQYF.

This clone was seen once. The gene calls are TRBV29-1 and TRBJ2-4, with 7 bases that match TRBD1. J lost 0 bases, V lost 3 bases, and 11 bases had no gene match. The CDR3 totals 17 residues. CDR1 is SQVTM, CDR2 ANQGSEA, per germline. The CDR3 loop reads CSVDEWDRNIAKNIQYF. The CDR3, as DNA: TGCAGCGTTGATGAGTGGGACAGAAACATAGCCAAAAACATTCAGTACTTC. Supplemented by reference TRBV29-1 and TRBJ2-4, the full variable domain reads SAVISQKPSRDICQRGTSLTIQCQVDSQVTMMFWYRQQPGQSLTLIATANQGSEATYESGFVIDKFPISRPNLTFSTLTVSNMSPEDSSIYLCSVDEWDRNIAKNIQYFGAGTRLSVL.

The chain is built from TRBV7-9 and TRBJ2-1; 9 nucleotides match TRBD2. Germline values: CDR1 SEHNR, CDR2 FQNEAQ (reference sequence). The V and J ends lost 5 bases and 0 bases, in that order; junction bases with no gene match: 11. CDR3 length equals 18 residues. The CDR3, as DNA: TGTGCCAGCAGCAGAGGGCTAGCGGGGTTAAGCTCCTACAATGAGCAGTTCTTC. This codes for CASSRGLAGLSSYNEQFF.

In its sample, this clone was seen a few times. CDR3 sequence (DNA): TGCGCCAGCAGCCAAGTAATAGAGAACTATGGCTACACCTTC. The encoded protein is CASSQVIENYGYTF. The gene calls are TRBV4-3 and TRBJ1-2, with unresolved D. Trimming left V 1 base short and J 2 bases short, with 8 bases between. The CDR3 sequence is 14 residues long. CDR1 is LGHNA, CDR2 YSLEER, per germline.

Notes on this clone: The junction differs from germline at one of its ends, possibly a read error. The J gene is TRBJ1-1, the V gene TRBV4-1, with a weak D call TRBD1 (6 bases). The CDR3 length is 13 residues. Germline CDR1 and CDR2: MGHRA and YSYEKL. The CDR3 sequence is CASSHQQGTGAFF. The CDR3 nucleotides are TGCGCCAGCAGCCACCAACAGGGAACTGGAGCTTTCTTT.

In the case of this clone: This sample also contains other DNA sequences that code for the same CDR3. This chain joins TRBV5-6 and TRBJ2-5; 8 bases match TRBD1. Per germline, CDR1 SGHDT and CDR2 YYEEEE. V lost 2 bases and J lost 5; bases outside the gene matches: 5. The CDR3 loop spans 14 amino acids. The CDR3 DNA reads TGTGCCAGCAGCTTACCAGGGGGCCGGGAGACCCAGTACTTC. Protein: CASSLPGGRETQYF.

V and J are TRBV7-6 and TRBJ1-4; 7 nucleotides agree with TRBD1. The CDR3 sequence is 16 residues long. Trimming took 1 base from V and 2 from J; bases not matched to a gene: 4. Germline lookup yields CDR1 SGHVS and CDR2 FNYEAQ. CDR3 DNA: TGTGCCAGCAGCTTAGGTGGGGGACAGACTAATGAAAAACTGTTTTTT. Protein product: CASSLGGGQTNEKLFF. Looking up the rest from reference TRBV7-6 and TRBJ1-4 gives the full variable domain: GAGVSQSPRYKVTKRGQDVALRCDPISGHVSLYWYRQALGQGPEFLTYFNYEAQQDKSGLPNDRFSAERPEGSISTLTIQRTEQRDSAMYRCASSLGGGQTNEKLFFGSGTQLSVL.

CDR3 DNA: TGTGCCAGCAGCCAAACAGGGGACGAAGCCTACGAGCAGTACTTC. This translates into CASSQTGDEAYEQYF. The genes are TRBV14 and TRBJ2-7; the match to TRBD1 covers 7 bases. Germline V gene lookup returns CDR1 SGHDN and CDR2 FVKESK. The CDR3 spans 15 residues. V trimming: 2 bases; J trimming: 2 bases; junction bases outside the gene matches: 6.

This sequence joins TRBV9 and TRBJ2-1; D remains unclear. V lost 0 bases, J lost 0 bases, and 7 bases lay in between. The CDR3 is 15 amino acids. In germline, CDR1 is SGDLS, CDR2 YYNGEE. This CDR3 is CASSVAGGSYNEQFF. The CDR3 nucleotides are TGTGCCAGCAGCGTAGCGGGCGGCTCCTACAATGAGCAGTTCTTC.

The rearrangement joins TRBV6-5 to TRBJ1-2, with a tentative D call TRBD1 (5 bases). The CDR3 sequence is 14 residues long. Per germline, CDR1 MNHEY and CDR2 SVGAGI. Deletions cut 2 bases from V and 3 bases from J, with 10 bases between. The CDR3 sequence: CASSYEQQDYGYTF. The CDR3 DNA reads as TGTGCCAGCAGTTACGAGCAACAGGACTATGGCTACACCTTC.

The chain joins TRBV5-5 to TRBJ2-5; the D gene is possibly TRBD1 (5 bases). Trimming took 4 bases from V and 0 from J, leaving 10 bases between them. CDR1 SGHKS and CDR2 YYEKEE come from the germline V gene (reference sequence). The CDR3 extends over 14 amino acids. The CDR3 DNA reads TGTGCCAGCAGCCCCCGCAGGGACCAAGAGACCCAGTACTTC. Protein: CASSPRRDQETQYF.

The chain couples TRBV9 to TRBJ1-1, with 7 nucleotides matching TRBD1. The CDR3 covers 16 residues. CDR1 SGDLS and CDR2 YYNGEE come from the germline V gene. After removal of 3 bases from V and 3 bases from J, the junction contained 11 bases not matched to a gene. The CDR3 spells CASSAPDRVSDTEAFF. The CDR3 DNA sequence: TGTGCCAGCAGCGCGCCCGACAGGGTAAGTGACACTGAAGCTTTCTTT. The complete variable domain, with remaining parts taken from reference TRBV9 and TRBJ1-1, reads DSGVTQTPKHLITATGQRVTLRCSPRSGDLSVYWYQQSLDQGLQFLIQYYNGEERAKGNILERFSAQQFPDLHSELNLSSLELGDSALYFCASSAPDRVSDTEAFFGQGTRLTVV.

The genes are TRBV6-5 and TRBJ2-5, with D tentatively TRBD2 (6 bases). This CDR3 is built from 14 residues. V was shortened by 2 bases and J by 1 base, with 8 bases between the two germline ends. Germline lookup yields CDR1 MNHEY and CDR2 SVGAGI. CDR3 sequence reads: CASSYLEGQETQYF. The CDR3 DNA sequence: TGTGCCAGCAGTTACCTGGAGGGCCAAGAGACCCAGTACTTC.

The rearrangement links TRBV4-1 to TRBJ2-7, with 10 nucleotides matching TRBD2. Germline CDR1 is MGHRA and CDR2 is YSYEKL. The ends lost 2 bases at V and 1 base at J; junction bases unmatched: 8. The CDR3 contains 17 residues. Written as DNA, the CDR3 is TGCGCCAGCAGCCAAATGGTTTCTAGCGGGGGTTCCTACGAGCAGTACTTC. Amino acid sequence: CASSQMVSSGGSYEQYF.

V and J are TRBV7-9 and TRBJ1-2; TRBD1 is a possible D gene (5 bases). The CDR3 totals 16 residues. V was pared by 1 base and J by 8 bases, with 20 bases between. Germline values: CDR1 SEHNR, CDR2 FQNEAQ (reference sequence). For the CDR3, the DNA is TGTGCCAGCAGCTTAGTTATCTCGGCAGGGTCGGGAGGCTACACCTTC. Its translation is CASSLVISAGSGGYTF.

This clone is categorized as medium-sized. CDR3 region: CASSMSSGGPIEQYF. CDR3 nucleotides: TGTGCCAGTAGTATGTCTAGCGGGGGCCCCATCGAGCAGTACTTC. The chain combines TRBV19 with TRBJ2-7; 10 bases line up with TRBD2. This CDR3 spans 15 amino acids. After removal of 3 bases from V and 6 bases from J, the junction contained 8 bases not matched to a gene. Germline CDR1 LNHDA, CDR2 SQIVND (reference sequence).

DNA for the CDR3: TGTGCCAGCGGGGACAGAAAGTTGAACACTGAAGCTTTCTTT. It specifies CASGDRKLNTEAFF. The chain recombines TRBV19 with TRBJ1-1; 7 bases fit TRBD1. Per the germline V gene, CDR1 is LNHDA and CDR2 is SQIVND (reference sequence). CDR3 length equals 14 residues. The J segment lost 0 bases and the V segment lost 9 bases, leaving 7 bases of the junction unmatched.

The chain recombines TRBV9 with TRBJ1-2, with 9 bases matching TRBD1. Germline V CDR1 and CDR2: SGDLS, YYNGEE. The junction had 2 bases not matched to a gene; V was cut back by 5 bases and J by 0 bases. The CDR3 covers 14 residues. CDR3 protein: CASRGTGSNYGYTF. Here the CDR3 DNA reads TGTGCCAGCAGGGGGACAGGGTCTAACTATGGCTACACCTTC.

The chain joins TRBV7-6 to TRBJ1-2; D possibly corresponds to TRBD1 (6 bases). V was shortened by 3 bases and J by 6 bases, with 14 bases between the two germline ends. CDR1 and CDR2 from the germline V gene are SGHVS and FNYEAQ. The CDR3 totals 14 residues. CDR3 in amino acids: CASSLKQGGHGYTF. The DNA of the CDR3 is TGTGCCAGCAGCTTGAAACAGGGAGGCCATGGCTACACCTTC.

The V gene is TRBV9, the J gene TRBJ2-3, with TRBD2 matching 10 bases. In germline, CDR1 is SGDLS, CDR2 YYNGEE. V shed 3 bases, J shed 4 bases, and the junction held 5 bases outside the gene matches. The CDR3 runs to 15 residues. The CDR3 region has the DNA TGTGCCAGCAGCGGTAGCGGGGGGAGCGCAGATACGCAGTATTTT. It codes for CASSGSGGSADTQYF.

This clone has only one observation. V is TRBV9 and J is TRBJ2-7; D remains unclear. The CDR3 contains 13 residues. Germline V gene sequence: CDR1 SGDLS, CDR2 YYNGEE. V was shortened by 2 bases and J by 2 bases, with 8 bases between the two germline ends. The CDR3 nucleotides read TGTGCCAGCAGCGTGGCAGATCCCTACGAGCAGTACTTC. Residues: CASSVADPYEQYF.

The gene calls are TRBV9 and TRBJ2-5; 7 bases agree with TRBD1. The CDR3 loop spans 16 amino acids. The V gene end was trimmed by 2 bases and the J gene end by 2 bases; junction bases not matched to a gene: 9. The V gene's germline CDR1 is SGDLS and CDR2 YYNGEE. Written as DNA, the CDR3 is TGTGCCAGCAGCGTTTTTGGGACAGACCCTCAAGAGACCCAGTACTTC. Amino acids: CASSVFGTDPQETQYF.

The rearrangement joins TRBV19 to TRBJ2-2, with D unclear. Trimming took off 3 bases at V and 4 bases at J, with 9 bases between the two ends. The CDR3 runs to 14 residues. Germline assignment: CDR1 LNHDA and CDR2 SQIVND (reference sequence). CDR3 in amino acids: CASSIGRVTGELFF. The CDR3 nucleotides are TGTGCCAGTAGTATTGGCAGAGTCACCGGGGAGCTGTTTTTT.

The chain carries TRBV5-6 and TRBJ1-2, with 7 bases lining up with TRBD1. There are 14 residues in the CDR3. Germline trimming cut 6 bases from V and 5 bases from J; bases unmatched to any gene: 10. The germline gives CDR1 SGHDT, CDR2 YYEEEE. The CDR3 DNA is TGTGCCAGCATCTACGCGACAGGGTTGTATGGCTACACCTTC. This codes for CASIYATGLYGYTF.

This CDR3 reads CASSFLPGPAETQYF. DNA for the CDR3: TGTGCCAGCAGCTTTCTACCCGGCCCCGCGGAGACCCAGTACTTC. The chain couples TRBV7-8 to TRBJ2-5; D remains unclear. The V gene lost 3 bases and the J gene lost 5 bases, with 16 bases spanning the gap. Germline V gene sequence: CDR1 SGHVS, CDR2 FQNEAQ. This CDR3 contains 15 residues.

This chain joins TRBV4-1 and TRBJ2-7, with 7 positions matching TRBD2. V shed 4 bases and J 7 bases; nucleotides not matched to a gene: 7. Germline V gene sequence: CDR1 MGHRA, CDR2 YSYEKL. The CDR3 loop spans 13 amino acids. CDR3 sequence reads: CASSPKGEGEQYF. DNA of the CDR3: TGCGCCAGCAGCCCCAAAGGGGAGGGGGAGCAGTACTTC.

This clone was seen a single time. The V and J genes are TRBV13 and TRBJ2-3, with 8 nucleotides matching TRBD2. Germline CDR1 is PRHDT and CDR2 is FYEKMQ (reference sequence). The ends lost 5 bases at V and 0 bases at J; junction bases unmatched: 4. CDR3 length equals 15 residues. In nucleotides, the CDR3 is TGTGCCAGCAGCCGGGGGGGCATGAGCACAGATACGCAGTATTTT. It specifies CASSRGGMSTDTQYF. Supplemented by reference TRBV13 and TRBJ2-3, the full variable domain reads AAGVIQSPRHLIKEKRETATLKCYPIPRHDTVYWYQQGPGQDPQFLISFYEKMQSDKGSIPDRFSAQQFSDYHSELNMSSLELGDSALYFCASSRGGMSTDTQYFGPGTRLTVL.

The chain combines TRBV11-2 with TRBJ1-1; 7 nucleotides agree with TRBD1. The CDR3 is made up of 18 amino acids. Germline V lookup: CDR1 SGHAT, CDR2 FQNNGV. Trimming removed 0 bases from V and 1 base from J; junction bases left unmatched: 11. This CDR3 is CASSLDREWDSWNTEAFF. The CDR3 DNA reads TGTGCCAGCAGCTTAGATCGGGAATGGGACAGCTGGAACACTGAAGCTTTCTTT.

The chain carries TRBV4-2 and TRBJ2-7, with TRBD1 identical over 8 bases. This CDR3 region has 16 residues. The V gene's germline CDR1 is LGHNA and CDR2 YNFKEQ. V was clipped by 1 base and J by 6 bases; unmatched bases: 11. CDR3 sequence: CASSQAPGTGESEQYF. CDR3 DNA sequence: TGTGCCAGCAGCCAAGCGCCTGGGACAGGAGAGTCCGAGCAGTACTTC.